Listed here are 27 T cell receptor beta chains from one sample, sequenced in a study of cytomegalovirus exposure and HLA in healthy donors. It was with 60 Vbeta and 13 Jbeta primers that the PCR ran. The table came from immunoSEQ multiplex PCR; TCRdb's copy has only in-frame clones and leaves some out. This repertoire shows about 130,000 clones, 84% found once; its top ten account for approximately 2.5%. Sequencing was carried out using PBMCs. Receptors were obtained from a man aged 50 or older in good health and CMV-seronegative.

This chain joins TRBV5-1 and TRBJ2-2, with 8 bases identical to TRBD2. From germline, CDR1 is SGHRS and CDR2 YFSETQ. CDR3 length: 17 amino acids. The V gene end was trimmed by 0 bases and the J gene end by 6 bases; junction bases not matched to a gene: 10. CDR3 DNA sequence: TGCGCCAGCAGCTTGGCCTCGGGAGGGGGAGTGCCCGGGGAGCTGTTTTTT. This translates into CASSLASGGGVPGELFF.

The rearrangement uses TRBV27 and TRBJ1-5; possible D gene TRBD1, 5 bases. The V end was cut by 3 bases, the J end by 9 bases, with 18 bases between. Germline values: CDR1 MNHEY, CDR2 SMNVEV (reference sequence). This CDR3 spans 15 amino acids. CDR3 in amino acids: CASSFLGGELWPQHF. The CDR3 bases are TGTGCCAGCAGTTTTCTTGGGGGGGAATTGTGGCCCCAGCATTTT.

This clone was seen only a few times. This chain links TRBV5-1 with TRBJ2-7; 7 nucleotides match TRBD1. Germline values: CDR1 SGHRS, CDR2 YFSETQ. V gave up 4 bases and J gave up 6 bases; unmatched junction bases: 19. The CDR3 is made up of 17 amino acids. In nucleotides, the CDR3 is TGCGCCAGCAGCCAGGGACAGACAACCCCGACCACTCTCGAGCAGTACTTC. Its protein is CASSQGQTTPTTLEQYF.

This clone was observed a handful of times. CDR3 residues: CASSDGYEQYF. The CDR3 DNA sequence: TGTGCCAGCAGTGACGGCTACGAGCAGTACTTC. The chain is built from TRBV2 and TRBJ2-7; no definite D call. CDR3 length: 11 amino acids. Trimming shortened V by 3 bases and J by 3 bases, and 3 bases separated the two germline ends. Germline CDR1 reads SNHLY; CDR2 reads FYNNEI.

This chain connects TRBV2 to TRBJ1-5, with 11 positions matching TRBD1. V gave up 6 bases and J gave up 4 bases; unmatched junction bases: 2. The CDR3 is 14 residues long. The germline V gene has CDR1 SNHLY and CDR2 FYNNEI. For the CDR3, the DNA is TGTGCCAGCAGCTGGGACAGGGGGAATCAGCCCCAGCATTTT. Protein product: CASSWDRGNQPQHF.

The rearrangement links TRBV11-1 to TRBJ1-2; perhaps TRBD1 as D (5 bases). The V gene lost 3 bases and the J gene lost 5 bases, with 7 bases spanning the gap. CDR3 length equals 12 residues. Germline V gene data show CDR1 as SGHAT and CDR2 as FQDESV (reference sequence). The CDR3 here is CASSLGRYGYTF. The CDR3 DNA sequence: TGTGCCAGCAGCTTGGGGCGATATGGCTACACCTTC.

The rearrangement joins TRBV5-1 to TRBJ1-1; 7 bases align to TRBD1. J was trimmed by 0 bases and V by 2 bases; bases with no gene match: 10. Germline V gene sequence: CDR1 SGHRS, CDR2 YFSETQ. The CDR3 has 17 residues. The CDR3, as DNA: TGCGCCAGCAGCTTCGGCCTACAGGGGACGTTGAACACTGAAGCTTTCTTT. Its translation is CASSFGLQGTLNTEAFF. Combining the CDR3 with reference TRBV5-1 and TRBJ1-1 gives the whole variable domain KAGVTQTPRYLIKTRGQQVTLSCSPISGHRSVSWYQQTPGQGLQFLFEYFSETQRNKGNFPGRFSGRQFSNSRSEMNVSTLELGDSALYLCASSFGLQGTLNTEAFFGQGTRLTVV.

The CDR3 region is CASSLASVGRANEQFF. The CDR3 nucleotides read TGTGCCAGCAGCTTAGCCTCAGTAGGGAGGGCCAATGAGCAGTTCTTC. This chain links TRBV7-8 with TRBJ2-1; TRBD2 matches at 7 bases. Germline lookup yields CDR1 SGHVS and CDR2 FQNEAQ. The V gene end was trimmed by 0 bases and the J gene end by 6 bases; junction bases not matched to a gene: 8. The CDR3 covers 16 residues.

This clone appeared a single time. The gene calls are TRBV29-1 and TRBJ2-1; 7 nucleotides align to TRBD1. This CDR3 is 16 amino acids long. Germline CDR1 and CDR2: SQVTM and ANQGSEA. The J segment lost 1 base and the V segment lost 1 base, leaving 7 bases of the junction unmatched. The CDR3 DNA reads TGCAGCGTTGAAGGCCGGTCGGGACAGTCCTACAATGAGCAGTTCTTC. Its protein product is CSVEGRSGQSYNEQFF.

This clone was counted a single time. This rearrangement joins TRBV20-1 to TRBJ2-7; TRBD2 is a possible D gene (5 bases). The CDR3 contains 11 residues. Between the trimmed V and J ends, which lost 1 base and 7 bases, there was a span of 8 bases. In germline, CDR1 is DFQATT, CDR2 SNEGSKA (reference sequence). In DNA, the CDR3 is TGCAGTGCTAGAGGAGGGAAGGAGCAGTACTTC. It translates to CSARGGKEQYF.

The genes are TRBV29-1 and TRBJ1-2; weak D call: TRBD1 (6 bases). Trimming removed 6 bases at V and 7 bases at J, with 21 bases between. Germline CDR1 reads SQVTM; CDR2 reads ANQGSEA. This CDR3 has 14 amino acids. The CDR3 region is CSVFSMGARRGYTF. The CDR3, as DNA: TGCAGCGTATTTTCAATGGGGGCGCGACGTGGCTACACCTTC.

This chain connects TRBV30 to TRBJ2-5; 9 bases match TRBD2. The CDR3 loop spans 13 amino acids. Per the germline V gene, CDR1 is GTSNPN and CDR2 is SVGIG (reference sequence). V trimming: 3 bases; J trimming: 11 bases; junction bases outside the gene matches: 10. This CDR3 is CAWSLRGGQEQYF. The CDR3 DNA reads TGTGCCTGGAGCCTGCGGGGGGGCCAGGAGCAGTACTTC.

This sequence joins TRBV27 and TRBJ2-7; TRBD1 agrees at 9 bases. The trim removed 6 bases at V and 3 bases at J, leaving 6 bases unmatched. Germline V gene lookup returns CDR1 MNHEY and CDR2 SMNVEV (reference sequence). There are 14 residues in the CDR3. The CDR3 nucleotides are TGTGCCAGCAGGAACCGGGACAGGGTCTACGAGCAGTACTTC. It translates to CASRNRDRVYEQYF.

The J gene is TRBJ2-7, the V gene TRBV6-1, with 7 bases aligning to TRBD1. With V trimmed by 7 bases and J by 2 bases, 8 bases remained unmatched. The CDR3 is 14 residues long. CDR1 and CDR2 (germline): MNHNS, SASEGT. CDR3 amino acids: CASTSGQEAYEQYF. Written as DNA, the CDR3 is TGTGCCAGCACCTCCGGACAGGAGGCCTACGAGCAGTACTTC.

The chain carries TRBV5-1 and TRBJ2-7; perhaps TRBD1 as D (5 bases). Germline CDR1 and CDR2: SGHRS and YFSETQ. The CDR3 is made up of 12 amino acids. V was trimmed by 3 bases and J by 4 bases, leaving 8 bases between them. In DNA form, the CDR3 reads TGCGCCAGCAGCTGGGCAGGGTACGAGCAGTACTTC. Amino acids: CASSWAGYEQYF.

The genes are TRBV6-1 and TRBJ2-5; the D gene is possibly TRBD1 (5 bases). The CDR3 extends over 14 amino acids. Trimming removed 8 bases at V and 3 bases at J, with 16 bases between. Looked up from germline, CDR1 is MNHNS and CDR2 is SASEGT. CDR3 in DNA: TGTGCCAGCCAGGGATTTGGGTGGAAAGAGACCCAGTACTTC. This sequence encodes CASQGFGWKETQYF.

J is TRBJ2-3 and V is TRBV5-1; 8 bases fit TRBD2. CDR1 is SGHRS, CDR2 YFSETQ, per germline. The CDR3 sequence is 15 residues long. Trimming cost V 4 bases and J 3 bases; bases outside gene matches: 7. The CDR3 DNA reads as TGCGCCAGCAGCCTGGATGCGGGGGGAACAGATACGCAGTATTTT. Encoded protein: CASSLDAGGTDTQYF.

The V gene is TRBV2, the J gene TRBJ1-4; a weak D match, TRBD1 (5 bases). This CDR3 has 15 residues. The germline V gene encodes CDR1 SNHLY and CDR2 FYNNEI. V shed 1 base and J shed 8 bases, with 14 bases lying between them. The CDR3 DNA reads as TGTGCCAGCAGTGAAGTGGGACTTGGAGGGGAAAAACTGTTTTTT. As protein: CASSEVGLGGEKLFF.

The genes are TRBV5-1 and TRBJ2-3; TRBD2 matches at 10 bases. Germline lookup yields CDR1 SGHRS and CDR2 YFSETQ. Unmatched junction bases numbered 9, after V lost 4 bases and J lost 1 base. This CDR3 spans 17 amino acids. In DNA form, the CDR3 reads TGCGCCAGCAGCGAACCTCTAGCGGGGGACGGCACAGATACGCAGTATTTT. Its protein is CASSEPLAGDGTDTQYF.

This clone was observed a handful of times. The chain uses TRBV5-1 and TRBJ1-1; 7 nucleotides agree with TRBD1. The CDR3 is 17 residues long. Germline CDR1 reads SGHRS; CDR2 reads YFSETQ. J was trimmed by 0 bases and V by 3 bases; bases with no gene match: 11. CDR3 coding DNA: TGCGCCAGCAGCTCGCCCGAGGGGGCAGGGATGAACACTGAAGCTTTCTTT. Encoded protein: CASSSPEGAGMNTEAFF.

This clone was recorded a few times. This chain joins TRBV2 and TRBJ1-1, with TRBD1 matching over 7 bases. CDR3 size: 13 residues. The J segment lost 7 bases and the V segment lost 6 bases, leaving 8 bases of the junction unmatched. Germline CDR1 reads SNHLY; CDR2 reads FYNNEI. CDR3 nucleotide sequence: TGTGCCAGCAGGGGGACAGATCGAGGTGAAGCTTTCTTT. It is translated as CASRGTDRGEAFF. Full variable domain (rest looked up from reference TRBV2 and TRBJ1-1): EPEVTQTPSHQVTQMGQEVILRCVPISNHLYFYWYRQILGQKVEFLVSFYNNEISEKSEIFDDQFSVERPDGSNFTLKIRSTKLEDSAMYFCASRGTDRGEAFFGQGTRLTVV.

The V and J genes are TRBV6-5 and TRBJ2-2, with D tentatively TRBD1 (5 bases). V shed 5 bases and J shed 6 bases, with 13 bases lying between them. The CDR3 extends over 14 amino acids. Germline CDR1 and CDR2: MNHEY and SVGAGI. The CDR3 loop is CASSPQEIAGELFF. CDR3 coding DNA: TGTGCCAGCAGTCCACAGGAAATTGCCGGGGAGCTGTTTTTT.

This chain uses TRBV6-5 with TRBJ1-4; the D is unclear. Germline V gene sequence: CDR1 MNHEY, CDR2 SVGAGI. The CDR3 is made up of 13 amino acids. V lost 6 bases to trimming and J lost 7 bases, with 12 bases between them. The CDR3 DNA sequence: TGTGCCAGCAGACCTTACGAGGGTGAAAAACTGTTTTTT. Encoded protein: CASRPYEGEKLFF.

This clone was observed once. V usage is TRBV15 and J usage is TRBJ2-5, with 7 bases identical to TRBD1. V lost 4 bases and J lost 1; bases outside the gene matches: 12. The CDR3 has 17 residues. Germline CDR1 and CDR2: LNHNV and YYDKDF (reference sequence). The CDR3 loop is CATSISFPGDSQETQYF. In DNA form, the CDR3 reads TGTGCCACCAGCATCTCCTTCCCCGGGGACAGCCAAGAGACCCAGTACTTC.

The chain recombines TRBV5-4 with TRBJ2-5, with D unclear. Between the trimmed V and J ends, which lost 1 base and 4 bases, there was a span of 11 bases. The CDR3 loop spans 14 amino acids. CDR1 and CDR2 from the germline V gene are SGHNT and YYREEE (reference sequence). Written as DNA, the CDR3 is TGTGCCAGCAGCTTGTCGATAGCCGGAGAGACCCAGTACTTC. This codes for CASSLSIAGETQYF.

This chain uses TRBV5-1 with TRBJ2-3, with D unclear. This CDR3 comprises 13 residues. V gave up 7 bases and J gave up 5 bases, with 14 bases separating them. CDR1 and CDR2 (germline): SGHRS, YFSETQ. The CDR3, as DNA: TGCGCCAGCGCGATCGGTGGTCGAGATACGCAGTATTTT. Translating it yields CASAIGGRDTQYF. The full variable domain, its missing parts supplied by reference TRBV5-1 and TRBJ2-3, is KAGVTQTPRYLIKTRGQQVTLSCSPISGHRSVSWYQQTPGQGLQFLFEYFSETQRNKGNFPGRFSGRQFSNSRSEMNVSTLELGDSALYLCASAIGGRDTQYFGPGTRLTVL.

The chain links TRBV7-2 to TRBJ2-7, with 11 bases matching TRBD1. V lost 1 base, J lost 6 bases, and 5 bases stayed unmatched. CDR1 SGHTA and CDR2 FQGNSA come from the germline V gene. The CDR3 is 15 amino acids. The CDR3 DNA is TGTGCCAGCAGCTTAGATGGACAGGGGGCCGGCGAGCAGTACTTC. It is translated as CASSLDGQGAGEQYF.